This T cell receptor beta chain was profiled in a study of shared clonotypes between healthy human individuals. General study findings and limits: Between a few donors, naive CD4 clonotypes were shared at a level of about 5%.

A word on this clone: The antigen is unknown.

Assay: immunoSEQ multiplex PCR; the TCRdb copy retains only in-frame clones and omits some. The repertoire holds over a million clones, with roughly 74% as singletons. Per germline, CDR1 SGDLS and CDR2 YYNGEE. The CDR3 runs to 16 residues. V was cut by 2 bases and J by 3 bases, with 15 bases left in between. The genes are TRBV9 and TRBJ1-3; a weak D match, TRBD1 (6 bases). This receptor was taken from a man aged 18 to 35 in good health. Some clones in this sample may be carry-over from other donors' samples. The material sequenced was memory CD4+ T cells from PBMCs. The sample's subset: CD45RA-negative fraction. For the CDR3, the DNA is TGTGCCAGCAGCGTCGCCTACGGACAGTTTGGAAACACCATATATTTT. It codes for CASSVAYGQFGNTIYF. The whole variable domain, remainder taken from reference TRBV9 and TRBJ1-3, is DSGVTQTPKHLITATGQRVTLRCSPRSGDLSVYWYQQSLDQGLQFLIQYYNGEERAKGNILERFSAQQFPDLHSELNLSSLELGDSALYFCASSVAYGQFGNTIYFGEGSWLTVV.